This T cell receptor (beta chain) emerged from a study of shared clonotypes between healthy human individuals. Looking at the study overall: Aged 18 to 49, the donors were a couple of women and a few men.

Using immunoSEQ multiplex PCR, the repertoire was profiled, and TCRdb retains in-frame clones only, with some absent. This sample yields about 1.1 million clones, of which approximately 80% are seen a single time; 0.7% to 0.95% belongs to the top ten. Trimming at V came to 6 bases and at J to 0 bases, leaving 5 bases not matched to a gene. Per germline, CDR1 MNHNS and CDR2 SASEGT. This CDR3 has 15 amino acids. The clonotype originates from a man aged 18 to 30 in good health. Some clones in this sample may be carry-over from other donors' samples. The rearrangement links TRBV6-1 to TRBJ2-7, with 10 bases that match TRBD2. The sample comprised memory CD4+ T cells from PBMCs. Subset in this sample: CD45RA-negative fraction. The CDR3 loop is CASRRTSGNSYEQYF. As DNA, the CDR3 is TGTGCCAGCAGACGTACTAGCGGGAACTCCTACGAGCAGTACTTC.